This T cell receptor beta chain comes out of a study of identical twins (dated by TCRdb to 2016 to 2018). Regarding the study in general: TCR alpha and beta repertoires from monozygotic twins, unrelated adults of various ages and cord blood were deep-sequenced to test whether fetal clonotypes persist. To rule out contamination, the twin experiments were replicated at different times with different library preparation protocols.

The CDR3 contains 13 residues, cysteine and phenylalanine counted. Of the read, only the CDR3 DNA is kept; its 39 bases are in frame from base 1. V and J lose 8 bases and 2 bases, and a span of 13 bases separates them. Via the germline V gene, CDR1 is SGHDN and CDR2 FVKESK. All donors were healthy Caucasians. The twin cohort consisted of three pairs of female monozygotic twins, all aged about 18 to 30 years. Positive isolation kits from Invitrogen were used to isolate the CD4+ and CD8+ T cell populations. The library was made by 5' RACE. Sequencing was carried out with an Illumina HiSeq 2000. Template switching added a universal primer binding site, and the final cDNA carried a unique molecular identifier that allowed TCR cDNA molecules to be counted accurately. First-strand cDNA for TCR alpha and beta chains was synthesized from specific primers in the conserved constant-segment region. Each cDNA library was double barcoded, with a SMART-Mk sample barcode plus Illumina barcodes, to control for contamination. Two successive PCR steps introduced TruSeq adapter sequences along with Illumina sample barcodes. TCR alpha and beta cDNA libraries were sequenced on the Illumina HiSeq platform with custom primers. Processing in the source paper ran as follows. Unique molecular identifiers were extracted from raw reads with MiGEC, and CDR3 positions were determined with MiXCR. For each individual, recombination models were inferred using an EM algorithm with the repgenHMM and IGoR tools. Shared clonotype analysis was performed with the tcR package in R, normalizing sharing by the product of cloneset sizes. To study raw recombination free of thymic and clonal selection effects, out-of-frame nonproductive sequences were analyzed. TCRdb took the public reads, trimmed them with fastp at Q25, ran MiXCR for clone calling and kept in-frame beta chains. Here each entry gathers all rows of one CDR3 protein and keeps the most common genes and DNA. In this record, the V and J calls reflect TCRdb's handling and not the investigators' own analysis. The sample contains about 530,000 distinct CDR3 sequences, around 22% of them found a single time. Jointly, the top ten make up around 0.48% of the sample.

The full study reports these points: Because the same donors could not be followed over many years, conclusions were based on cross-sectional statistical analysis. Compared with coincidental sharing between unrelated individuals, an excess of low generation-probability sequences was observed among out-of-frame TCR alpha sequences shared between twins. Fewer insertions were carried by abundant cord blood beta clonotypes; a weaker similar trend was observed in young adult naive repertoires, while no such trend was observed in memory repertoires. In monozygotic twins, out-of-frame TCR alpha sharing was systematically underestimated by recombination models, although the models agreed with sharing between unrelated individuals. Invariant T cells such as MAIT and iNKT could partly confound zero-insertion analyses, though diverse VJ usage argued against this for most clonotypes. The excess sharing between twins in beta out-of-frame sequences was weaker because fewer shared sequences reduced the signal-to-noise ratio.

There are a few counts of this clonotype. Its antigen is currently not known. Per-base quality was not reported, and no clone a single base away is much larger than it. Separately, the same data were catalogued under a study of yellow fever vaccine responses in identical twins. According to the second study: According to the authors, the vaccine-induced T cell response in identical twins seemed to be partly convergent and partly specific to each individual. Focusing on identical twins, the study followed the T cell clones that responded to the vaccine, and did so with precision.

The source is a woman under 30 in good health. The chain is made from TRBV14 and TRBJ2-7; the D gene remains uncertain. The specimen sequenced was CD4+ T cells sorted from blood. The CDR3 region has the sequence CASQPPGTYEQYF. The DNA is TGTGCCAGCCAACCTCCAGGAACCTACGAGCAGTACTTC.